These 8 T cell receptor beta chains share one sample of origin, sequenced in a study of control samples from healthy donors and cancer patients. TCRdb keeps only in-frame clones here, not all; method: immunoSEQ multiplex PCR. The sample lists around 200,000 clones, roughly 93% occurring once. Specimen: blood. Receptors originate from a man aged 18 to 29 in good health.

This clone was counted only a few times. The chain combines TRBV4-1 with TRBJ1-6; weak D call: TRBD1 (5 bases). The CDR3 is made up of 16 amino acids. V lost 4 bases and J lost 6, with 16 bases in between. The V gene's germline CDR1 is MGHRA and CDR2 YSYEKL. The CDR3 sequence: CASSLAGGGSNSPLHF. For the CDR3, the DNA is TGCGCCAGCAGCCTAGCCGGGGGGGGGAGTAATTCACCCCTCCACTTT.

This sequence joins TRBV5-1 and TRBJ2-7; 7 nucleotides agree with TRBD1. Germline V gene data show CDR1 as SGHRS and CDR2 as YFSETQ. Trimming cost V 4 bases and J 4 bases; bases outside gene matches: 5. This CDR3 region has 13 residues. CDR3 sequence reads: CASSRDRDYEQYF. CDR3 coding DNA: TGCGCCAGCAGCCGGGACAGAGATTACGAGCAGTACTTC.

The CDR3: CASSPGRTGGYEQYF. For the CDR3, the DNA is TGTGCCAGCTCACCGGGAAGGACAGGGGGCTACGAGCAGTACTTC. The J gene is TRBJ2-7, the V gene TRBV18; 10 positions match TRBD1. The CDR3 has 15 amino acids. J lost 3 bases, V lost 3 bases, and 5 bases had no gene match. Germline V lookup: CDR1 KGHSH, CDR2 LQKENI.

This chain joins TRBV4-2 and TRBJ2-3, with TRBD2 matching over 9 bases. The CDR3 spans 14 residues. The germline CDR1 and CDR2 sequences are LGHNA and YNFKEQ. V shed 7 bases, J shed 6 bases, and the junction held 8 bases outside the gene matches. As DNA, the CDR3 is TGTGCCAGCATTGGCGGGGGGGCCGGGGATACGCAGTATTTT. Its translation: CASIGGGAGDTQYF.

CDR3: CASSQDFWDRRQFF. The CDR3 DNA follows: TGCGCCAGCAGCCAAGATTTTTGGGACAGACGACAGTTCTTC. The chain combines TRBV4-1 with TRBJ2-1; 7 bases fit TRBD1. The CDR3 loop spans 14 amino acids. Germline V gene data show CDR1 as MGHRA and CDR2 as YSYEKL. The V segment lost 0 bases and the J segment 13 bases; nucleotides outside the gene matches: 9.

J is TRBJ1-4 and V is TRBV5-1; tentatively, D is TRBD1 (5 bases). In germline, CDR1 is SGHRS, CDR2 YFSETQ. The length of the CDR3 is 15 residues. V shed 5 bases and J shed 4 bases, with 15 bases lying between them. The CDR3 reads CASSYGTAFNEKLFF. For the CDR3, the DNA is TGCGCCAGCAGTTACGGGACGGCATTTAATGAAAAACTGTTTTTT.

Concerning this clone: Germline is not matched at one junction end, which may reflect a read error. The chain employs TRBV9 and TRBJ2-1, with D uncertain. The V gene's germline CDR1 is SGDLS and CDR2 YYNGEE. The CDR3 runs to 17 residues. The CDR3 sequence: CASSPSWNTQPNNGQFF. In DNA, the CDR3 is TGTGCCAGCAGCCCCTCATGGAACACGCAACCGAACAATGGGCAGTTCTTC.

The chain couples TRBV3-1 (or the pseudogene TRBV3-2) to TRBJ2-1; D is undetermined. The germline CDR1 and CDR2 sequences are LGHDT and YNNKEL (reference sequence). V lost 5 bases and J lost 7, with 12 bases in between. There are 13 residues in the CDR3. The CDR3 here is CASSSGILNEQFF. CDR3 sequence (DNA): TGTGCCAGCAGCTCTGGAATTTTAAATGAGCAGTTCTTC.